Each of the 15 T cell receptor beta chains below was sequenced from the same sample in a study of cytomegalovirus exposure and HLA in healthy donors. The study ran its PCR with 60 Vbeta and 13 Jbeta primers. Clones were read by immunoSEQ multiplex PCR, and TCRdb kept only the in-frame ones, dropping some. The sample holds over 150,000 clones, around 80% seen once. The sequenced material came from PBMCs. These receptors were taken from a woman aged 55-75 years in good health and CMV-seropositive.

CDR3 residues: CASSEGAAGANVLTF. The CDR3 DNA reads as TGTGCCAGCAGTGAGGGGGCGGCTGGGGCCAACGTCCTGACTTTC. The V gene is TRBV6-4, the J gene TRBJ2-6; maybe TRBD1 (6 bases). Trimming took 3 bases from V and 2 from J, leaving 8 bases between them. Germline assignment: CDR1 MRHNA and CDR2 SNTAGT. This CDR3 is built from 15 residues.

V and J are TRBV18 and TRBJ2-3, with 7 positions matching TRBD1. The CDR3 covers 17 residues. CDR1 is KGHSH and CDR2 is LQKENI in the germline V gene. Unmatched junction bases numbered 13, after V lost 6 bases and J lost 1 base. The CDR3 here is CASSPFSRGGGTDTQYF. In nucleotides, the CDR3 is TGTGCCAGCTCCCCCTTTAGCCGAGGGGGCGGCACAGATACGCAGTATTTT. The entire variable domain, with the rest obtained from reference TRBV18 and TRBJ2-3, is as follows: NAGVMQNPRHLVRRRGQEARLRCSPMKGHSHVYWYRQLPEEGLKFMVYLQKENIIDESGMPKERFSAEFPKEGPSILRIQQVVRGDSAAYFCASSPFSRGGGTDTQYFGPGTRLTVL.

This clone was counted only a few times. This chain links TRBV7-9 with TRBJ2-5; 10 positions match TRBD2. The CDR3 is 17 residues long. With 0 bases clipped from V and 1 base from J, the junction kept 5 bases outside the gene matches. Germline-derived CDR1 and CDR2 are SEHNR and FQNEAQ (reference sequence). In nucleotides, the CDR3 is TGTGCCAGCAGCTTAGCGAGGGCTAGCGGGGGCCAAGAGACCCAGTACTTC. As protein: CASSLARASGGQETQYF.

This chain uses TRBV6-6 with TRBJ2-1; D is unclear. The CDR3 length is 15 residues. Trimming left V 0 bases short and J 0 bases short, with 6 bases between. Per germline, CDR1 MNHNY and CDR2 SVGAGI (reference sequence). CDR3: CASSYSASSYNEQFF. The CDR3 coding sequence is TGTGCCAGCAGTTACTCGGCCAGCTCCTACAATGAGCAGTTCTTC.

V gene TRBV7-2 combines with J gene TRBJ2-3; 10 bases match TRBD2. This CDR3 region has 18 residues. V trimming: 0 bases; J trimming: 5 bases; junction bases outside the gene matches: 11. Germline CDR1 SGHTA, CDR2 FQGNSA. The CDR3 nucleotides are TGTGCCAGCAGCTTAGCGGGGGGCAGCGGGGGGGCTATAGATACGCAGTATTTT. Its protein product is CASSLAGGSGGAIDTQYF.

The V call is TRBV7-9, the J call TRBJ2-1, with 7 nucleotides matching TRBD2. Losses at the gene ends were 3 bases for V and 4 bases for J; bases not matched to a gene: 3. This CDR3 contains 14 residues. Germline CDR1 reads SEHNR; CDR2 reads FQNEAQ (reference sequence). In DNA, the CDR3 is TGTGCCAGCAGCTTGGCTAGCGGTTACAATGAGCAGTTCTTC. Translation gives CASSLASGYNEQFF.

The rearrangement joins TRBV7-9 to TRBJ1-2; D is possibly TRBD1 (6 bases). V was shortened by 4 bases and J by 6 bases, with 21 bases between the two germline ends. The germline CDR1 and CDR2 sequences are SEHNR and FQNEAQ (reference sequence). This CDR3 region has 16 residues. CDR3 sequence reads: CASSSGGSRTVDGYTF. The CDR3 nucleotides are TGTGCCAGCAGCTCCGGGGGGTCCCGGACAGTCGATGGCTACACCTTC.

V and J are TRBV6-1 and TRBJ2-3; 7 nucleotides align to TRBD2. CDR1 MNHNS and CDR2 SASEGT come from the germline V gene. This CDR3 spans 14 amino acids. V dropped 1 base and J dropped 3; count of bases not matched to a gene: 1. In DNA, the CDR3 is TGTGCCAGCAGTGAAGGGGGAGGGACAGATACGCAGTATTTT. This encodes CASSEGGGTDTQYF.

This rearrangement joins TRBV5-8 to TRBJ2-5; TRBD2 is a possible D gene (5 bases). Trimming pared 2 bases from V and 5 bases from J, leaving 10 bases between. CDR3 length equals 13 residues. In germline, CDR1 is SGHTS, CDR2 YDEGEE. The CDR3, as DNA: TGTGCCAGCAGCTTTTTAGCGCAGGAGACCCAGTACTTC. This sequence encodes CASSFLAQETQYF. The entire variable domain, with the rest obtained from reference TRBV5-8 and TRBJ2-5, is as follows: EAGVTQSPTHLIKTRGQQATLRCSPISGHTSVYWYQQALGLGLQFLLWYDEGEERNRGNFPPRFSGRQFPNYSSELNVNALELEDSALYLCASSFLAQETQYFGPGTRLLVL.

In nucleotides, the CDR3 is TGTGCCAGCAGCTTAGAGGGGGACCGCTACGAGCAGTACTTC. It translates to CASSLEGDRYEQYF. The chain has TRBV7-8 and TRBJ2-7; a possible D gene is TRBD1 (6 bases). The CDR3 has 14 residues. From germline, CDR1 is SGHVS and CDR2 FQNEAQ. V lost 1 base and J 3 bases, leaving 10 bases between the germline ends.

The chain has TRBV7-9 and TRBJ1-1; D remains ambiguous. With 2 bases removed from V and 3 bases from J, the gap between germline ends came to 7 bases. Germline V lookup: CDR1 SEHNR, CDR2 FQNEAQ (reference sequence). This CDR3 has 13 amino acids. The CDR3 region is CASSLNPDTEAFF. The CDR3 coding sequence is TGTGCCAGCAGCTTAAATCCGGACACTGAAGCTTTCTTT.

The rearrangement uses TRBV2 and TRBJ1-5, with D possibly being TRBD1 (6 bases). Germline values: CDR1 SNHLY, CDR2 FYNNEI. This CDR3 is 13 amino acids long. V was clipped by 7 bases and J by 7 bases, with 14 bases between them. CDR3 amino acids: CASTHRVNQPQHF. The CDR3 bases are TGTGCCAGCACCCACAGGGTTAACCAGCCCCAGCATTTT. The full variable domain, completed using reference TRBV2 and TRBJ1-5, is EPEVTQTPSHQVTQMGQEVILRCVPISNHLYFYWYRQILGQKVEFLVSFYNNEISEKSEIFDDQFSVERPDGSNFTLKIRSTKLEDSAMYFCASTHRVNQPQHFGDGTRLSIL.

In nucleotides, the CDR3 is TGTGCCAGCTCACCCGGGACAGGGTTCTACAATGAGCAGTTCTTC. It encodes CASSPGTGFYNEQFF. This rearrangement joins TRBV18 to TRBJ2-1; 9 bases agree with TRBD1. Looked up from germline, CDR1 is KGHSH and CDR2 is LQKENI. The V segment lost 3 bases and the J segment 3 bases; nucleotides outside the gene matches: 3. The CDR3 is made up of 15 amino acids. Filled out from reference TRBV18 and TRBJ2-1, the complete variable domain reads NAGVMQNPRHLVRRRGQEARLRCSPMKGHSHVYWYRQLPEEGLKFMVYLQKENIIDESGMPKERFSAEFPKEGPSILRIQQVVRGDSAAYFCASSPGTGFYNEQFFGPGTRLTVL.

V usage is TRBV7-4 and J usage is TRBJ1-1; 9 bases are a match to TRBD1. Germline CDR1 reads SGHVT; CDR2 reads SQSDAQ. The V gene end was trimmed by 5 bases and the J gene end by 4 bases; junction bases not matched to a gene: 8. The CDR3 has 15 residues. The CDR3 DNA sequence: TGTGCCAGCAGCCAAGGGACAGGGTCAGGCACTGAAGCTTTCTTT. The encoded protein is CASSQGTGSGTEAFF.

The V gene is TRBV20-1, the J gene TRBJ1-2; D remains ambiguous. Per germline, CDR1 DFQATT and CDR2 SNEGSKA (reference sequence). Deletions cut 3 bases from V and 1 base from J, with 3 bases between. This CDR3 is built from 11 residues. The CDR3 loop is CSASNNYGYTF. The CDR3 bases are TGCAGTGCTAGTAATAACTATGGCTACACCTTC.